A selection of T cell receptor beta chains follows, all from one sample in a study of identical twins. TCRdb independently ran MiXCR on the 5' RACE reads; one entry per CDR3 protein. The data contain 450,000 to 600,000 distinct CDR3 sequences, about a fifth of them singletons. These data also featured in a second study, about yellow fever vaccine responses in identical twins.

The sample taken for sequencing was CD4+ T cells sorted from blood. The receptors originated from a woman under 30 in good health. The CDR3 runs from the conserved cysteine through the conserved F or W. Each record gives: clone size, D gene, J gene, V gene, CDR3 DNA, CDR3 protein. The D gene is left open where the match is weak. Where a row states a size, it is once, few, many or the class of an expanded clone; other rows omit it.

size: many; D: .; J: TRBJ2-3; V: TRBV7-7; DNA: TGTGCCAGCAGCTCCGGGACGGATACAGATACGCAGTATTTT; CDR3: CASSSGTDTDTQYF
size: .; D: TRBD2; J: TRBJ2-1; V: TRBV11-2; DNA: TGTGCCAGCAGAGTACCGGGACTAGCAGCTGGCAATGAGCAGTTCTTC; CDR3: CASRVPGLAAGNEQFF
size: few; D: .; J: TRBJ1-2; V: TRBV20-1; DNA: TGCAGTGCTAACGAGGGCTTTATCACCTTC; CDR3: CSANEGFITF
size: once; D: TRBD1; J: TRBJ1-5; V: TRBV19; DNA: TGTGCCAGTAGTAACATGGGGACAGGATATCAGCCCCAGCATTTT; CDR3: CASSNMGTGYQPQHF
size: .; D: .; J: TRBJ2-1; V: TRBV13; DNA: TGTGCCAGCAGCTTCTTGATTTATGAGCAGTTCTTC; CDR3: CASSFLIYEQFF
size: .; D: TRBD2; J: TRBJ2-1; V: TRBV5-8; DNA: TGTGCCAGCAGCTTGTTTCGGGCGGGAGGAAGGGATGAGCAGTTCTTC; CDR3: CASSLFRAGGRDEQFF
size: few; D: TRBD2; J: TRBJ2-7; V: TRBV6-2/TRBV6-3; DNA: TGTGCCAGCAAACGACTAGCGGGAATCTACGAGCAGTACTTC; CDR3: CASKRLAGIYEQYF
size: .; D: TRBD1; J: TRBJ2-1; V: TRBV7-8; DNA: TGTGCCAGCAGCCCCGGGACAGGCCGTTACAATGAGCAGTTCTTC; CDR3: CASSPGTGRYNEQFF
size: .; D: .; J: TRBJ2-5; V: TRBV4-1; DNA: TGCGCCAGCAGCCAAGGGGTTCAAGAGACCCAGTACTTC; CDR3: CASSQGVQETQYF
size: .; D: .; J: TRBJ2-5; V: TRBV4-1; DNA: TGCGCCAGCAGCCAAGATCTCGGTAGCGCGGAGACCCAGTACTTC; CDR3: CASSQDLGSAETQYF
size: .; D: TRBD2; J: TRBJ2-1; V: TRBV20-1; DNA: TGCAGTGCTAGAACGGGGGGGTCTAGCGGGATGAATGAGCAGTTCTTC; CDR3: CSARTGGSSGMNEQFF
size: .; D: .; J: TRBJ2-1; V: TRBV20-1; DNA: TGCAGTGCCCAAGGGGGGTTCACCTACAATGAGCAGTTCTTC; CDR3: CSAQGGFTYNEQFF
size: .; D: .; J: TRBJ1-1; V: TRBV3-1; DNA: TGTGCCAGCAGCAAGAGGTGGACTGAAGCTTTCTTT; CDR3: CASSKRWTEAFF
size: few; D: .; J: TRBJ2-2; V: TRBV7-2; DNA: TGTGCCAGCAGCTTAGCGGGGGGGCCTGCCGGGGAGCTGTTTTTT; CDR3: CASSLAGGPAGELFF